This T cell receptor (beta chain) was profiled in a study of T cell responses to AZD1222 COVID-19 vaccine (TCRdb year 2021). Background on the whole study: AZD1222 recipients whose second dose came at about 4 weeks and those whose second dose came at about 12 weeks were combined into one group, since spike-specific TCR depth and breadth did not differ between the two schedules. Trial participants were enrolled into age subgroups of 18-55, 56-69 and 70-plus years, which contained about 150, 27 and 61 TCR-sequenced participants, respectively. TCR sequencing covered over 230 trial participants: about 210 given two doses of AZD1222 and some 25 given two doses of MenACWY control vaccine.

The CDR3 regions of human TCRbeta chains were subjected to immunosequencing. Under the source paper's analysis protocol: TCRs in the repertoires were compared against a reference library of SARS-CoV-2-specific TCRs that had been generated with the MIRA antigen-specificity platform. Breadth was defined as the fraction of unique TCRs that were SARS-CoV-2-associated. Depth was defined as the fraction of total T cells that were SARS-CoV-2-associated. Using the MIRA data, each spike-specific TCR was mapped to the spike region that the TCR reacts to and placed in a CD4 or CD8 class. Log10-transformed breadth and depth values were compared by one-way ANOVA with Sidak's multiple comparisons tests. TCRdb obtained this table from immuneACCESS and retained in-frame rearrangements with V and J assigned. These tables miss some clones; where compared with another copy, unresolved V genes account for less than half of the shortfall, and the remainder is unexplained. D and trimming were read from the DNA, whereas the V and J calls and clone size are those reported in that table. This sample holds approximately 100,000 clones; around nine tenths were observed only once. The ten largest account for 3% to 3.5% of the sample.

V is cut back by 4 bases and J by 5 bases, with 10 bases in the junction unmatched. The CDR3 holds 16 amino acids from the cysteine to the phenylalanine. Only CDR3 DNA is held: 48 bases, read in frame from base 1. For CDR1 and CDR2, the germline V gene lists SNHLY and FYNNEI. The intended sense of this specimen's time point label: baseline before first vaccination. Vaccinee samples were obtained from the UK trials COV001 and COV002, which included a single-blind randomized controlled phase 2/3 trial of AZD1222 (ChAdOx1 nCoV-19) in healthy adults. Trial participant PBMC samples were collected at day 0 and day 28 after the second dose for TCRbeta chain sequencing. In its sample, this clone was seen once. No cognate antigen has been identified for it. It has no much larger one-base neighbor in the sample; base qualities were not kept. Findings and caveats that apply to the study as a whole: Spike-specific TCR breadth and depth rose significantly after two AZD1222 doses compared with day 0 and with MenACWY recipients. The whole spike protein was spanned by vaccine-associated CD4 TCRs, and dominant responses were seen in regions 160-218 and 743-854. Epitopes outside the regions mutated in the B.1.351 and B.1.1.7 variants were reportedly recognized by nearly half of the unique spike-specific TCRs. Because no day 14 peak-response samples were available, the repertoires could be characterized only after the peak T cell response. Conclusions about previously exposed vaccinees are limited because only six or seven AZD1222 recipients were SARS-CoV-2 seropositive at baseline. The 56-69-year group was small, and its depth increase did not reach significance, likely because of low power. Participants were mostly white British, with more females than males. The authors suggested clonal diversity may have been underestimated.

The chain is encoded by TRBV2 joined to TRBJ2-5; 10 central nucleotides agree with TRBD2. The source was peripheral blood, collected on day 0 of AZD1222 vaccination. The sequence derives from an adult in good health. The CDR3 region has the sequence CASSAGVAGGLETQYF. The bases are TGTGCCAGCAGTGCGGGGGTAGCGGGGGGACTGGAGACCCAGTACTTC.